This record concerns one T cell receptor beta chain sequence. Its antigen is not identified. This sample is part of a study of early T cells in non-severe SARS-CoV-2 infection. Across the whole study: Unsorted whole-blood RNA was sequenced in bulk, leaving chains unpaired. Broader study findings: VDJdb-based annotation leaned toward anti-spike CD8 responses and missed private and CD4 specificities.

The CDR3 runs to 18 residues. With 4 bases removed from V and 0 bases from J, the gap between germline ends came to 19 bases. CDR1 is SGDLS and CDR2 is YYNGEE in the germline V gene. Individual cDNA molecules were tagged with unique molecular identifiers, the study reported. TCRdb independently ran MiXCR on the 5' RACE reads; one entry per CDR3 protein. The repertoire holds tens of thousands of distinct CDR3 sequences, with roughly 6.6% as singletons. The receptor comes from an adult who was a healthcare worker with PCR-confirmed SARS-CoV-2 infection or an uninfected control (not recorded which). The chain has TRBV9 and TRBJ1-4, with D possibly matching TRBD1 (5 bases). The source material was whole blood, sampled at baseline. CDR3 in amino acids: CASSPGPGTLATNEKLFF. The CDR3 DNA follows: TGTGCCAGCAGCCCAGGCCCGGGGACGCTTGCAACTAATGAAAAACTGTTTTTT.